The rows below give T cell receptor beta chains drawn from one sample of a study of shared clonotypes between healthy human individuals. Assay used: immunoSEQ multiplex PCR; TCRdb lists only in-frame clones, some missing. This sample has around 620,000 clones, with roughly 95% found just once. Sequenced: naive CD8+ T cells sorted from blood. The receptors originated from a woman aged 25 to 39 in good health. Both conserved end residues are trimmed from each CDR3. A D gene is named only where the DNA matches it firmly.

v_gene	d_gene	j_gene	CDR3aa
TRBV5-1	.	TRBJ1-4	ASSLWGIHEKLF
TRBV19	.	TRBJ1-3	ASSIVTAGNTIY
TRBV7-9	TRBD2	TRBJ2-7	ASSLARGTSLTYEQY
TRBV2	TRBD2	TRBJ2-7	ASSEMAGGGHEQY
TRBV4-2	.	TRBJ2-7	ASSQDDQDWPYEQY
TRBV7-3	TRBD2	TRBJ2-1	ASSKTSGLYNEQF
TRBV28	TRBD2	TRBJ2-3	ASSALAGDLDTQY
TRBV19	.	TRBJ2-7	ASSEGRSYEQY
TRBV28	TRBD2	TRBJ2-7	ASSTATSGRSYEQY
TRBV27	.	TRBJ2-7	ASSPTSFVSYEQY
TRBV19	TRBD1	TRBJ1-4	ASSTGTDATNEKLF